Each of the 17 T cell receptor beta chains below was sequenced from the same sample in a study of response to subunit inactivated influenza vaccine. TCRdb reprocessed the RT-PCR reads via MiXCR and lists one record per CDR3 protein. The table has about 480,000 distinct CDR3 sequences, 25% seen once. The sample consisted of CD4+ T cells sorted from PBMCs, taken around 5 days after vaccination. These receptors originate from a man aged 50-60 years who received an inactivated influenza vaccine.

CDR3 nucleotides: TGTGCCAGCAGCCTCAGACAGGGGCCCACTGAAGCTTTCTTT. This translates into CASSLRQGPTEAFF. The chain joins TRBV7-9 to TRBJ1-1, with TRBD1 identical over 8 bases. CDR3 length equals 14 residues. V trimming: 5 bases; J trimming: 4 bases; junction bases outside the gene matches: 6. The germline V gene has CDR1 SEHNR and CDR2 FQNEAQ (reference sequence).

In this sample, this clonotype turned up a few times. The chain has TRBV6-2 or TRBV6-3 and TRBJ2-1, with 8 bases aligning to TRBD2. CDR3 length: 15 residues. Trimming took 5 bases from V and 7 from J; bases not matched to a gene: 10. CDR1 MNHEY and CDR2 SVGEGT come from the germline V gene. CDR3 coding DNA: TGTGCCAGCAGTCCCGCCGGGACTAGGTTAAATGAGCAGTTCTTC. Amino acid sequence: CASSPAGTRLNEQFF.

CDR3 coding DNA: TGCAGTGCCCGAAAAGGGGATGGGACAGATACGCAGTATTTT. Translating it yields CSARKGDGTDTQYF. The V call is TRBV20-1, the J call TRBJ2-3; possible D gene TRBD1, 5 bases. This CDR3 has 14 amino acids. Between the trimmed V and J ends, which lost 6 bases and 3 bases, there was a span of 16 bases. CDR1 is DFQATT, CDR2 SNEGSKA, per germline (reference sequence).

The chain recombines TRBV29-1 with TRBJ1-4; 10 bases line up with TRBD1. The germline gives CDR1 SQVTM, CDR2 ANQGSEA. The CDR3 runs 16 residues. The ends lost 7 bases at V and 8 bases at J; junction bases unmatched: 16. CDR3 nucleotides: TGCAGCGCCTCATGGGGGTCCGACAGGGGGCCGGAAAAACTGTTTTTT. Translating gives CSASWGSDRGPEKLFF.

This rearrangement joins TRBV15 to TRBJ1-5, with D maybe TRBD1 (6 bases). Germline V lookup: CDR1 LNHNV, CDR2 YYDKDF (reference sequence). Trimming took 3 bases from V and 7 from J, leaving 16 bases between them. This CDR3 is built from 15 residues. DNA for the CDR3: TGTGCCACCAGCAGCGAACAGGGAGTCGGACAGCCCCAGCATTTT. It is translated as CATSSEQGVGQPQHF.

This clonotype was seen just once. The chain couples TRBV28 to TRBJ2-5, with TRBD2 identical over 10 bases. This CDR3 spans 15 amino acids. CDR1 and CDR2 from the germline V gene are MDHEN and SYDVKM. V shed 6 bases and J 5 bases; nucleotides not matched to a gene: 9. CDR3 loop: CASSKGLARGETQYF. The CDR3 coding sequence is TGTGCCAGCAGCAAGGGACTAGCGAGAGGCGAGACCCAGTACTTC.

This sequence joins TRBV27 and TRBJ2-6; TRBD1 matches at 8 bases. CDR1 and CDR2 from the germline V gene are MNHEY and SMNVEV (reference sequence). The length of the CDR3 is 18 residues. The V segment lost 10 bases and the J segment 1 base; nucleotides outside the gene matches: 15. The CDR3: CAICLSGTGGSGANVLTF. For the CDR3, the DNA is TGTGCCATCTGTTTATCCGGGACAGGAGGTTCTGGGGCCAACGTCCTGACTTTC.

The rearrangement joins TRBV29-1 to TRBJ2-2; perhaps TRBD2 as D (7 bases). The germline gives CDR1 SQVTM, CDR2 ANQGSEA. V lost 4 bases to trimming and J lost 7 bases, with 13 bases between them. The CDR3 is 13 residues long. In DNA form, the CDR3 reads TGCAGCGTTGGGCGGGGGCTTGGCGGGGAGCTGTTTTTT. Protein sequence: CSVGRGLGGELFF.

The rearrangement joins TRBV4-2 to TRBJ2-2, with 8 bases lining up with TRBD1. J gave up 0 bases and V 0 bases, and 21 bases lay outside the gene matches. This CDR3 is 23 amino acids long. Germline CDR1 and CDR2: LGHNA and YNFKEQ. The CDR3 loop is CASSQDRVWQQGEFWTNTGELFF. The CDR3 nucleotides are TGTGCCAGCAGCCAAGATAGGGTGTGGCAACAGGGGGAATTTTGGACGAACACCGGGGAGCTGTTTTTT.

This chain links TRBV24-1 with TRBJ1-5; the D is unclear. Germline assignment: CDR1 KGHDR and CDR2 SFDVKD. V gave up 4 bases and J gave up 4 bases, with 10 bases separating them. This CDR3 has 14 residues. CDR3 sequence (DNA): TGTGCCACCAGTGAATCTATCAGGAATCAGCCCCAGCATTTT. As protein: CATSESIRNQPQHF.

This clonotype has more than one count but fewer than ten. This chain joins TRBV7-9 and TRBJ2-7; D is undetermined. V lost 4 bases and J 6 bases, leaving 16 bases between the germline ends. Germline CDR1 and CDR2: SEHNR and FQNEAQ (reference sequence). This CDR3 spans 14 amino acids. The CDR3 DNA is TGTGCCAGCAGCTCCCTAAAAGTCCCTTTCGAGCAGTACTTC. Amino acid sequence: CASSSLKVPFEQYF.

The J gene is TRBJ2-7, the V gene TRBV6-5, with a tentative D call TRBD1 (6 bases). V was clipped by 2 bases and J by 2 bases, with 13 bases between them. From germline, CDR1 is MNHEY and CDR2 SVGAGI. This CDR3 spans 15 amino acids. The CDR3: CASSYPRGTTYEQYF. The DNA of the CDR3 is TGTGCCAGCAGTTACCCCAGAGGGACAACCTACGAGCAGTACTTC.

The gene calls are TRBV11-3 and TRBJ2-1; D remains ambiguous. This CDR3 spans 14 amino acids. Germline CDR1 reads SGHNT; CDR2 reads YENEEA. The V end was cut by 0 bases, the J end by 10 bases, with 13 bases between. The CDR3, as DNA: TGTGCCAGCAGCTTAGATTTCGGGTCCGGGGAGCAGTTCTTC. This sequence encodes CASSLDFGSGEQFF.

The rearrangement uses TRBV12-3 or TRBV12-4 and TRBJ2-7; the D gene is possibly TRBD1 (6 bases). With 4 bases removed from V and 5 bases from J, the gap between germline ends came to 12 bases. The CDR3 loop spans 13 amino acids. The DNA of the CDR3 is TGTGCCAGCAGTTCCGGGACACCGAACGAGCAGTACTTC. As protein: CASSSGTPNEQYF.

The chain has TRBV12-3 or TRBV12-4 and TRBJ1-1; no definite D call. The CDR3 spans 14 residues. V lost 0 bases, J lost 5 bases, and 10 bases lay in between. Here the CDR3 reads CASSLALGETEAFF. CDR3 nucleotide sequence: TGTGCCAGCAGTTTAGCGCTGGGCGAGACTGAAGCTTTCTTT.

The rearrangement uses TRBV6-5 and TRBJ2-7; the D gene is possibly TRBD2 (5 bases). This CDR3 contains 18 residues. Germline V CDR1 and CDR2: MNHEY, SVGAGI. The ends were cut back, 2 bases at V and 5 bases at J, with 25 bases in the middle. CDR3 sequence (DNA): TGTGCCAGCAGTTACAGACCTACTGGGTGGAGGACGAGGCACGAGCAGTACTTC. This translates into CASSYRPTGWRTRHEQYF.

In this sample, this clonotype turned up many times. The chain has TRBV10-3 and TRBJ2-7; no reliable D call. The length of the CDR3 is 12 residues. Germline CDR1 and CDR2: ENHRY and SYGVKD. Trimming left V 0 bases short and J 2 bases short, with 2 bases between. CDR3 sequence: CAISESAYEQYF. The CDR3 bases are TGTGCCATCAGTGAGTCGGCCTACGAGCAGTACTTC.